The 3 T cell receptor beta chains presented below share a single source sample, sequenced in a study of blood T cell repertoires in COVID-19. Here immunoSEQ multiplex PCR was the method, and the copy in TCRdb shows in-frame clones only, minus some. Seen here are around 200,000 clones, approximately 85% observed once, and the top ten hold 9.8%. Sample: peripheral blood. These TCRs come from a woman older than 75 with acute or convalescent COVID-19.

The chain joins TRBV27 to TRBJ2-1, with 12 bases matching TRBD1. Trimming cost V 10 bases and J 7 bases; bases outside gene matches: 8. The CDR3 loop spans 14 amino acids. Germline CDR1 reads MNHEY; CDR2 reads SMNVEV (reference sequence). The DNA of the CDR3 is TGTGCCACTAAGGGGACAGGGGGCGGAAATGAGCAGTTCTTC. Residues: CATKGTGGGNEQFF.

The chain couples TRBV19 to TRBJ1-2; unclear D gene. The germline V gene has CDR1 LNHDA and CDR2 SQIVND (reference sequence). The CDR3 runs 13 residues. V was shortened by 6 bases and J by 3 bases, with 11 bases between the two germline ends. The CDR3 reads CASSPGGDYGYTF. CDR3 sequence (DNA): TGTGCCAGTAGCCCCGGCGGTGACTATGGCTACACCTTC.

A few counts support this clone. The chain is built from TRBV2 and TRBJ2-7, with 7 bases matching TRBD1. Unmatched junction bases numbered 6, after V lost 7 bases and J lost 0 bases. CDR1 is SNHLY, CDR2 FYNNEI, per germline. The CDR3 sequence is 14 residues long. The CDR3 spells CASNRRDSSYEQYF. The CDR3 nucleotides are TGTGCCAGCAACCGACGGGACAGCTCCTACGAGCAGTACTTC.